What follows describes a single T cell receptor (beta chain). The antigen remains undetermined. CDR3 length equals 16 residues. In germline, CDR1 is PRHDT, CDR2 FYEKMQ (reference sequence). The V gene end was trimmed by 4 bases and the J gene end by 3 bases; junction bases not matched to a gene: 10. These data belong to a study of CD39 and CD103 CD8 tumor-infiltrating T cells. Findings and caveats of the study: Compared with DN, SP and blood memory CD8, DP TILs appeared more oligoclonal. Blood and uninvolved lymph node rarely held DP TIL clonotypes.

T lymphocytes were enriched from thawed cells by negative selection, adding EpCAM beads for tumor-infiltrating lymphocytes. DNA input per subset was roughly 10,000 to 110,000 sorted cells. Sequencing was performed with immunoSEQ multiplex PCR; in TCRdb, only in-frame clones are kept and a portion is missing. The sample lists roughly 15,000 clones; 90% to 95% were seen once. The TCR comes from a human donor with head and neck squamous cell carcinoma. The chain employs TRBV13 and TRBJ1-2, with 8 bases matching TRBD1. The sequenced sample was CD8+ T cells sorted from blood. As for subset: total memory CD8 T cells (CD45RA-CCR7+/-) from blood or uninvolved lymph node. CDR3 nucleotide sequence: TGTGCCAGCAGCTCCGCGAATGGACAGGGCCACTATGGCTACACCTTC. Translated: CASSSANGQGHYGYTF.